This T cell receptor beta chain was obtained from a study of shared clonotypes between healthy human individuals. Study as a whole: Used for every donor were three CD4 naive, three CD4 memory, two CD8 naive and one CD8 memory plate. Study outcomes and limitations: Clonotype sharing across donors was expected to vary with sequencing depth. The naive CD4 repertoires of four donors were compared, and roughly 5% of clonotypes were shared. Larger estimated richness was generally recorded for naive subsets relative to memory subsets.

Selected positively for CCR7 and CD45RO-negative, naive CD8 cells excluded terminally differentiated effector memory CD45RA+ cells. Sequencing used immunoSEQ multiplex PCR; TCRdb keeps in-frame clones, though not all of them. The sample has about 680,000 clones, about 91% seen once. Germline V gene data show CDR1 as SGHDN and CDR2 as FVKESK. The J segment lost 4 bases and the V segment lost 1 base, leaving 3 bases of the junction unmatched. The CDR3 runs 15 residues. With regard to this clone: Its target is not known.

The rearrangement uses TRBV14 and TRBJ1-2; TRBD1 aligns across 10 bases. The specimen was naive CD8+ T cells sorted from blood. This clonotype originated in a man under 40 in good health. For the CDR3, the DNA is TGTGCCAGCAGCCAAGGATGGGACAGGGGCTATGGCTACACCTTC. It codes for CASSQGWDRGYGYTF.